This T cell receptor (beta chain) was sequenced during a study of T cell repertoires in cytomegalovirus infection. Background on the study: Public TCR beta signature analysis indicated the presence of both CMV infection and matching HLA type. Study-wide points: Of the TCR beta families, the public ones yielded a cumulative frequency that identified carriers of CMV plus the relevant HLA.

Germline V gives CDR1 MNHEY, CDR2 SVGEGT. This CDR3 spans 17 amino acids. V dropped 10 bases and J dropped 2; count of bases not matched to a gene: 12. TCRdb called the reads again in MiXCR, with one record for every CDR3 protein. Seen here are about 900,000 distinct CDR3 sequences, roughly 31% observed once, and the top ten hold 11% to 15%. As for this clonotype: What it binds is not known.

The chain is built from TRBV6-2 or TRBV6-3 and TRBJ2-2, with 11 bases lining up with TRBD2. The clonotype comes from a human donor in good health (CMV status not recorded). Some clones in this sample may be carry-over from other donors' samples. The sample consisted of cultured CD8+ T cells from PBMCs, taken from culture after CMV antigen stimulation. CDR3 residues: CATWYRLAGQNTGELFF. The CDR3 DNA reads TGTGCCACCTGGTATCGACTAGCGGGACAAAACACCGGGGAGCTGTTTTTT.